This T cell receptor (beta chain) was captured by sequencing in a study of blood T cell repertoires in COVID-19. Study in general: Both acute and convalescent COVID-19 samples were obtained from the United States, Italy and Spain. PBMCs, B-cell-depleted T cells, or T cells were the source of the cDNA or gDNA that made up the material.

This CDR3 is built from 14 residues. Looked up from germline, CDR1 is SGHTA and CDR2 is FQGNSA. V dropped 3 bases and J dropped 0 bases, with 8 bases sitting between them. Seattle patients were enrolled during active infection and followed longitudinally. Using immunoSEQ multiplex PCR, the repertoire was profiled, and TCRdb retains in-frame clones only, with some absent. There are about 62,000 clones in the sample; around 89% occur only once, and about 18% lies in the top ten. The sequencing input was peripheral blood. This TCR was recovered from a woman aged 55-69 years with COVID-19, enrolled during active disease. This chain links TRBV7-2 with TRBJ1-1; a possible D gene is TRBD1 (5 bases). The CDR3: CASSFRQLNTEAFF. The CDR3 nucleotides are TGTGCCAGCAGCTTTCGACAGTTGAACACTGAAGCTTTCTTT.